The clone carrying this T cell receptor (beta chain) is classed as medium-sized (0.01 to 0.1%). The record originates from a study of T and B cells in COVID-19 patients. Study-level background: Median age was approximately 34 years in the recovered cohort and 67 years in the active-infection cohort. Critical illness requiring mechanical ventilation or extracorporeal membrane oxygenation affected about 60% of the roughly 20 active-infection patients.

TRB was amplified from about 250-500 ng of blood genomic DNA. Multiplex PCR with BIOMED2 TRB-A/B primer pools amplified TRB rearrangements. TCRdb recomputed calls from the multiplex PCR reads with MiXCR, one row per CDR3 protein. Of 4,000 to 4,500 distinct CDR3 sequences in the sample, about 25% were seen once. CDR1 is LNHDA and CDR2 is SQIVND in the germline V gene (reference sequence). This CDR3 region has 14 residues. V gave up 5 bases and J gave up 4 bases; unmatched junction bases: 7. The sequence came from a human donor with active COVID-19. The gene calls are TRBV19 and TRBJ1-2; 7 positions agree with TRBD1. Sample: blood. CDR3 nucleotides: TGTGCCAGTAGTCCGACAGGGTTTGGCTATGGCTACACCTTC. Protein product: CASSPTGFGYGYTF.